These 29 T cell receptor beta chains came from one sample sequenced in a study of blood T cell repertoires in COVID-19. Repertoires were generated with immunoSEQ multiplex PCR, while TCRdb's copy carries only in-frame clones and drops some. The sample has roughly 220,000 clones, 82% seen once. The sequencing sample was made of peripheral blood. The receptors were sampled from a woman aged 80 or over with COVID-19, enrolled during active disease.

This clone has more than one count but fewer than ten. The CDR3 DNA follows: TGTGCCAGCCGGACGGGAGCTGAAGCTTTCTTT. Encoded protein: CASRTGAEAFF. This chain joins TRBV6-5 and TRBJ1-1; D not resolved. This CDR3 contains 11 residues. Germline lookup yields CDR1 MNHEY and CDR2 SVGAGI. The V gene lost 8 bases and the J gene lost 6 bases, with 10 bases spanning the gap.

V usage is TRBV20-1 and J usage is TRBJ1-1, with D unresolved. Germline V CDR1 and CDR2: DFQATT, SNEGSKA (reference sequence). Trimming cost V 0 bases and J 9 bases, with 8 bases left between them. This CDR3 spans 11 amino acids. The CDR3 DNA reads TGCAGTGCTAGAGATGGGCAGCAAGCTTTCTTT. It encodes CSARDGQQAFF.

V and J are TRBV6-5 and TRBJ1-2; tentatively, D is TRBD1 (6 bases). Germline loops: CDR1 MNHEY, CDR2 SVGAGI. V lost 4 bases to trimming and J lost 3 bases, with 9 bases between them. The CDR3 is 13 amino acids. The CDR3 nucleotides read TGTGCCAGCAGTTCGGGACAAGACTATGGCTACACCTTC. Translated: CASSSGQDYGYTF.

The CDR3 protein is CASSLVSSGSETQYF. The DNA for the CDR3 is TGTGCCAGCAGCTTAGTTTCTAGCGGGAGTGAGACCCAGTACTTC. The chain carries TRBV7-2 and TRBJ2-5; 10 bases line up with TRBD2. This CDR3 has 15 amino acids. With 1 base clipped from V and 5 bases from J, the junction kept 4 bases outside the gene matches. Germline V gene lookup returns CDR1 SGHTA and CDR2 FQGNSA.

The chain uses TRBV6-5 and TRBJ1-2, with a possible D match to TRBD1 (6 bases). The CDR3 length is 15 residues. V lost 5 bases to trimming and J lost 4 bases, with 17 bases between them. Germline loops: CDR1 MNHEY, CDR2 SVGAGI. This CDR3 reads CASSLPAGAGYGYTF. CDR3 sequence (DNA): TGTGCCAGCAGTCTCCCAGCGGGGGCGGGCTATGGCTACACCTTC.

V is TRBV5-6 and J is TRBJ2-2; 9 bases agree with TRBD1. V dropped 3 bases and J dropped 4; count of bases not matched to a gene: 4. The CDR3 contains 15 residues. Germline V gene data show CDR1 as SGHDT and CDR2 as YYEEEE. The CDR3 region is CASSWTGVSTGELFF. CDR3 DNA sequence: TGTGCCAGCAGCTGGACAGGGGTGAGCACCGGGGAGCTGTTTTTT. The entire variable domain, with the rest obtained from reference TRBV5-6 and TRBJ2-2, is as follows: DAGVTQSPTHLIKTRGQQVTLRCSPKSGHDTVSWYQQALGQGPQFIFQYYEEEERQRGNFPDRFSGHQFPNYSSELNVNALLLGDSALYLCASSWTGVSTGELFFGEGSRLTVL.

J is TRBJ1-6 and V is TRBV6-5; unclear D gene. Trimming pared 6 bases from V and 8 bases from J, leaving 8 bases between. This CDR3 spans 12 amino acids. CDR1 is MNHEY and CDR2 is SVGAGI in the germline V gene. CDR3 sequence reads: CASSWGDSPLHF. The CDR3 DNA follows: TGTGCCAGCAGCTGGGGAGATTCACCCCTCCACTTT.

The gene calls are TRBV5-1 and TRBJ2-5, with 7 bases that match TRBD1. V was clipped by 4 bases and J by 5 bases; unmatched bases: 8. This CDR3 spans 14 amino acids. Germline V gene lookup returns CDR1 SGHRS and CDR2 YFSETQ. CDR3 region: CASSLNRGRETQYF. The CDR3 coding sequence is TGCGCCAGCAGCCTAAACAGGGGCAGGGAGACCCAGTACTTC.

V gene TRBV7-8 combines with J gene TRBJ2-7; TRBD2 might be the D (6 bases). V was clipped by 4 bases and J by 4 bases, with 14 bases between them. The V gene's germline CDR1 is SGHVS and CDR2 FQNEAQ. This CDR3 contains 14 residues. The CDR3 sequence is CASSSRDSSYEQYF. For the CDR3, the DNA is TGTGCCAGCAGCTCCCGGGACTCTTCATACGAGCAGTACTTC.

This clone was found a few times. Here the CDR3 reads CASGGQGPNYGYTF. The CDR3 DNA follows: TGTGCCAGCGGAGGACAGGGGCCTAACTATGGCTACACCTTC. The chain carries TRBV9 and TRBJ1-2; 9 bases match TRBD1. CDR3 size: 14 residues. The germline V gene encodes CDR1 SGDLS and CDR2 YYNGEE. J was trimmed by 0 bases and V by 7 bases; bases with no gene match: 4.

This clone turned up a few times. This sample also contains other DNA sequences that code for the same CDR3. The genes are TRBV6-5 and TRBJ1-2; D gene unclear. Germline values: CDR1 MNHEY, CDR2 SVGAGI. Trimming took off 6 bases at V and 1 base at J, with 6 bases between the two ends. The CDR3 spans 12 residues. CDR3 sequence reads: CASRRGNYGYTF. The DNA for the CDR3 is TGTGCCAGCAGGCGGGGTAACTATGGCTACACCTTC.

The gene calls are TRBV11-2 and TRBJ1-2; the D is unclear. Germline V gene data show CDR1 as SGHAT and CDR2 as FQNNGV. The ends were cut back, 11 bases at V and 8 bases at J, with 15 bases in the middle. The CDR3 is made up of 11 amino acids. The CDR3 sequence is CASSRASGYTF. CDR3 in DNA: TGTGCCTCGTCGAGGGCGAGCGGCTACACCTTC.

CDR3 in amino acids: CASSQARTGGPKTQYF. The CDR3 DNA is TGCGCCAGCAGCCAAGCTAGGACAGGGGGCCCGAAGACCCAGTACTTC. The J gene is TRBJ2-5, the V gene TRBV4-1; 11 bases are a match to TRBD1. This CDR3 has 16 amino acids. Germline V gene sequence: CDR1 MGHRA, CDR2 YSYEKL. The V and J ends lost 1 base and 6 bases, in that order; junction bases with no gene match: 7.

The chain joins TRBV28 to TRBJ1-1; the D is unclear. Germline V gene data show CDR1 as MDHEN and CDR2 as SYDVKM. V was clipped by 5 bases and J by 6 bases, with 10 bases between them. The CDR3 runs 12 residues. The CDR3 loop reads CASSPAVPEAFF. In DNA, the CDR3 is TGTGCCAGCAGTCCCGCGGTCCCTGAAGCTTTCTTT.

This sequence joins TRBV6-5 and TRBJ1-1; tentatively, D is TRBD1 (6 bases). V lost 5 bases, J lost 5 bases, and 18 bases lay in between. Germline values: CDR1 MNHEY, CDR2 SVGAGI. The CDR3 is made up of 15 amino acids. The DNA for the CDR3 is TGTGCCAGCAGTATCATAAGCACCCAGGGGACTGAAGCTTTCTTT. Residues: CASSIISTQGTEAFF.

The V call is TRBV5-4, the J call TRBJ1-3; D perhaps matches TRBD1 (5 bases). Germline lookup yields CDR1 SGHNT and CDR2 YYREEE (reference sequence). The CDR3 is 16 amino acids. Between the trimmed V and J ends, which lost 3 bases and 8 bases, there was a span of 21 bases. The CDR3 DNA follows: TGTGCCAGCAGCTCGGGGGGAATGGGACGGATGGACACCATATATTTT. Translation: CASSSGGMGRMDTIYF.

The chain recombines TRBV6-5 with TRBJ1-1; D is possibly TRBD1 (5 bases). Per the germline V gene, CDR1 is MNHEY and CDR2 is SVGAGI. The CDR3 totals 14 residues. V was trimmed by 2 bases and J by 4 bases, leaving 11 bases between them. This CDR3 is CASSYEGGATEAFF. CDR3 coding DNA: TGTGCCAGCAGTTACGAAGGTGGGGCCACTGAAGCTTTCTTT.

This clone has more than one count but fewer than ten. CDR3 protein: CASSLGGGSAQHF. The CDR3 nucleotides read TGTGCCAGCAGTTTGGGCGGGGGATCGGCCCAGCATTTT. V is TRBV12-3 or TRBV12-4 and J is TRBJ1-5; possibly TRBD1 for D (5 bases). There are 13 residues in the CDR3. V dropped 3 bases and J dropped 11 bases, with 14 bases sitting between them.

The V and J genes are TRBV14 and TRBJ2-1; 7 positions agree with TRBD1. The CDR3 loop spans 18 amino acids. The germline V gene has CDR1 SGHDN and CDR2 FVKESK. The ends lost 4 bases at V and 8 bases at J; junction bases unmatched: 20. In DNA, the CDR3 is TGTGCCAGCAGCCCAGCGTACGGGACAGCCAGGGGACGGTATGAGCAGTTCTTC. Translation: CASSPAYGTARGRYEQFF.

The chain links TRBV11-2 to TRBJ1-2; tentatively, D is TRBD1 (5 bases). This CDR3 is built from 15 residues. Trimming left V 3 bases short and J 6 bases short, with 17 bases between. The germline gives CDR1 SGHAT, CDR2 FQNNGV. The CDR3 coding sequence is TGTGCCAGCAGCTTCCGGGACGCATGGAGGGATGGCTACACCTTC. Amino acid sequence: CASSFRDAWRDGYTF.

V gene TRBV19 combines with J gene TRBJ2-3; 9 bases are a match to TRBD2. The CDR3 has 16 residues. Germline V gene lookup returns CDR1 LNHDA and CDR2 SQIVND (reference sequence). V shed 3 bases and J 8 bases; nucleotides not matched to a gene: 12. CDR3 region: CASSIQTSGKGVTQYF. The CDR3 DNA is TGTGCCAGTAGTATTCAGACTAGCGGCAAAGGTGTTACGCAGTATTTT.

J is TRBJ1-2 and V is TRBV30; TRBD1 might be the D (6 bases). This CDR3 contains 14 residues. The germline gives CDR1 GTSNPN, CDR2 SVGIG (reference sequence). Trimming pared 0 bases from V and 4 bases from J, leaving 12 bases between. CDR3 amino acids: CAWSVQGTSYGYTF. In DNA, the CDR3 is TGTGCCTGGAGTGTACAAGGGACAAGCTATGGCTACACCTTC.

V gene TRBV7-9 combines with J gene TRBJ2-2; TRBD2 is a possible D gene (6 bases). CDR3 length: 19 amino acids. Germline lookup yields CDR1 SEHNR and CDR2 FQNEAQ (reference sequence). With 6 bases removed from V and 4 bases from J, the gap between germline ends came to 27 bases. The CDR3, as DNA: TGTGCCAGCAGTTTAATCTGGGGAGTGACTAGTTCGGGCACCGGGGAGCTGTTTTTT. As protein: CASSLIWGVTSSGTGELFF.

The chain combines TRBV3-1 (or the pseudogene TRBV3-2) with TRBJ2-3, with D possibly matching TRBD2 (5 bases). Looked up from germline, CDR1 is LGHDT and CDR2 is YNNKEL (reference sequence). Trimming shortened V by 11 bases and J by 0 bases, and 18 bases separated the two germline ends. The length of the CDR3 is 15 residues. The CDR3 reads CAARVMRASTDTQYF. DNA for the CDR3: TGTGCCGCGCGTGTGATGCGGGCCAGCACAGATACGCAGTATTTT.

The rearrangement links TRBV19 to TRBJ2-1; 7 nucleotides agree with TRBD1. J was trimmed by 8 bases and V by 5 bases; bases with no gene match: 12. Germline CDR1 reads LNHDA; CDR2 reads SQIVND (reference sequence). The CDR3 totals 15 residues. CDR3 coding DNA: TGTGCCAGTAGTCTACGAGGGGGCGCAGGGTATGAGCAGTTCTTC. Encoded protein: CASSLRGGAGYEQFF.

V usage is TRBV6-5 and J usage is TRBJ1-5; no firm D call. The CDR3 sequence is 14 residues long. From germline, CDR1 is MNHEY and CDR2 SVGAGI. Trimming stripped 8 bases from V and 4 bases from J, with 15 bases between. The CDR3 protein is CASQYSRGNQPQHF. CDR3 sequence (DNA): TGTGCCAGCCAATACTCTAGAGGAAATCAGCCCCAGCATTTT.

This clone has only one observation. The chain has TRBV24-1 and TRBJ2-1, with TRBD1 matching over 7 bases. This CDR3 has 13 amino acids. Germline V gives CDR1 KGHDR, CDR2 SFDVKD. V dropped 9 bases and J dropped 3; count of bases not matched to a gene: 4. CDR3 sequence reads: CATRDRGYNEQFF. DNA for the CDR3: TGTGCCACCCGGGACAGAGGCTACAATGAGCAGTTCTTC.

The chain has TRBV5-4 and TRBJ2-5, with TRBD1 identical over 8 bases. The CDR3 contains 16 residues. The J segment lost 3 bases and the V segment lost 4 bases, leaving 11 bases of the junction unmatched. Germline V gives CDR1 SGHNT, CDR2 YYREEE (reference sequence). CDR3 loop: CASSLVMRTGKETQYF. The CDR3 DNA reads TGTGCCAGCAGCCTTGTGATGAGGACAGGGAAAGAGACCCAGTACTTC.

This clone showed up just a few times. The V and J genes are TRBV5-6 and TRBJ1-1; maybe TRBD1 (5 bases). Trimming took off 3 bases at V and 10 bases at J, with 13 bases between the two ends. Germline CDR1 SGHDT, CDR2 YYEEEE. This CDR3 is built from 12 residues. The CDR3 region has the DNA TGTGCCAGCAGCTATTTGACAGTTTCAGCTTTCTTT. Its protein product is CASSYLTVSAFF.